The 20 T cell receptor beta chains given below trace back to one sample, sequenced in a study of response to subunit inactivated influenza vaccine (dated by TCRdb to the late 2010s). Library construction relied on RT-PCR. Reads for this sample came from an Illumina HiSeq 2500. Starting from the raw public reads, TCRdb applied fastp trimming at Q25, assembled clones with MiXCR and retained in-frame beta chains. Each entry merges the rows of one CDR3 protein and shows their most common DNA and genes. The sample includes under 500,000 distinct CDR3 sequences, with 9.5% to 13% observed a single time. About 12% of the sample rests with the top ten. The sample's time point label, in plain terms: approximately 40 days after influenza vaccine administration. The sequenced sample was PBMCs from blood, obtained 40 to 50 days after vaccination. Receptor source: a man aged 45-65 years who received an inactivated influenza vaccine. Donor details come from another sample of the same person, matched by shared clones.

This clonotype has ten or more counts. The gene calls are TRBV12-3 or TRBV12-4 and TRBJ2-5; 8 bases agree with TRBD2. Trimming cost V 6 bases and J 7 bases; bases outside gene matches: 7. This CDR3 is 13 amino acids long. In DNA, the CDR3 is TGTGCCAGCAGAGCGGGACTAGTAGGGACCCAGTACTTC. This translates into CASRAGLVGTQYF.

This CDR3 reads CASSSTGDYEQYF. CDR3 DNA sequence: TGCGCCAGCAGCTCGACAGGGGACTACGAGCAGTACTTC. This chain joins TRBV5-1 and TRBJ2-7; 8 nucleotides align to TRBD1. Germline trimming cut 3 bases from V and 3 bases from J; bases unmatched to any gene: 2. CDR1 SGHRS and CDR2 YFSETQ come from the germline V gene. This CDR3 has 13 amino acids.

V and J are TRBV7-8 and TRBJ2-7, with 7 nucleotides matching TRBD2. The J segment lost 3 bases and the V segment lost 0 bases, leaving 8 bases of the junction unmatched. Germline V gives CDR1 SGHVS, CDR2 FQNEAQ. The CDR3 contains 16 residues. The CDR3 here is CASSLASSSGGYEQYF. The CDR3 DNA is TGTGCCAGCAGCTTAGCTAGTTCTAGCGGAGGCTACGAGCAGTACTTC. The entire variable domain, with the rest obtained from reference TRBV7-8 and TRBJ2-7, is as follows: GAGVSQSPRYKVAKRGQDVALRCDPISGHVSLFWYQQALGQGPEFLTYFQNEAQLDKSGLPSDRFFAERPEGSVSTLKIQRTQQEDSAVYLCASSLASSSGGYEQYFGPGTRLTVT.

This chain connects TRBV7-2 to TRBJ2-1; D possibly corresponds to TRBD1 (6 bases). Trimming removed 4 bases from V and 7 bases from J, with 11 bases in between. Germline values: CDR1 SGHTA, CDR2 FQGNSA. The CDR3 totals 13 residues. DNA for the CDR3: TGTGCCAGCAGCTACGACAGGTTGAATGAGCAGTTCTTC. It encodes CASSYDRLNEQFF.

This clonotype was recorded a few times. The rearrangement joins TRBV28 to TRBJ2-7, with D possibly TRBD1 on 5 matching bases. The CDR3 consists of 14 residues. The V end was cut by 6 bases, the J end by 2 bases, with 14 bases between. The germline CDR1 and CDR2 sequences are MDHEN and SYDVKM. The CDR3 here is CASRMIGDPYEQYF. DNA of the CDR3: TGTGCCAGCAGGATGATAGGGGATCCCTACGAGCAGTACTTC.

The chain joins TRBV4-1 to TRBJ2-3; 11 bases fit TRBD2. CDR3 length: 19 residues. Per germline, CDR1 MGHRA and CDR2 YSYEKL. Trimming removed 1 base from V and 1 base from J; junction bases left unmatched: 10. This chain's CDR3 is CASSQVPGLAAARTDTQYF. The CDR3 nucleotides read TGCGCCAGCAGCCAAGTTCCGGGACTAGCGGCAGCGCGCACAGATACGCAGTATTTT.

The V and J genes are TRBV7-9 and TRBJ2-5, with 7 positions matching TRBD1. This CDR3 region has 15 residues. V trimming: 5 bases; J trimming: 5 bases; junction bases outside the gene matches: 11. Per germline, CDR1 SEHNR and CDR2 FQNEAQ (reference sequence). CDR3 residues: CASSPTEGTVETQYF. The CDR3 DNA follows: TGTGCCAGCAGCCCGACCGAGGGGACAGTCGAGACCCAGTACTTC. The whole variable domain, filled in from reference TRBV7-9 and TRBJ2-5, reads DTGVSQNPRHKITKRGQNVTFRCDPISEHNRLYWYRQTLGQGPEFLTYFQNEAQLEKSRLLSDRFSAERPKGSFSTLEIQRTEQGDSAMYLCASSPTEGTVETQYFGPGTRLLVL.

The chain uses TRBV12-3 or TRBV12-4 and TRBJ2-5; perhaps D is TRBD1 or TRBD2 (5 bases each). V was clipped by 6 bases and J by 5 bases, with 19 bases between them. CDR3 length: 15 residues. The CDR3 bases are TGTGCCAGCAGGACCTCAGGGACCCCAGGGGAGACCCAGTACTTC. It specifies CASRTSGTPGETQYF.

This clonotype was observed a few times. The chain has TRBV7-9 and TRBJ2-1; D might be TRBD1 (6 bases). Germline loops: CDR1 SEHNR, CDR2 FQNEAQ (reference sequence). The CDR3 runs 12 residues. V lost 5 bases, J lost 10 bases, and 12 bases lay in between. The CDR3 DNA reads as TGTGCCAGCAGCCGAGACGGGACAGAGCAGTTCTTC. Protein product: CASSRDGTEQFF.

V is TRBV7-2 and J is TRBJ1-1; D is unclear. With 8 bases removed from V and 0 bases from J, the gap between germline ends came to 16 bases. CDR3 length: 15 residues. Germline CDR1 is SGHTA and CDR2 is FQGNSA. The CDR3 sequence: CASPLFVGMNTEAFF. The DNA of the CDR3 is TGTGCCAGCCCCTTATTTGTGGGAATGAACACTGAAGCTTTCTTT.

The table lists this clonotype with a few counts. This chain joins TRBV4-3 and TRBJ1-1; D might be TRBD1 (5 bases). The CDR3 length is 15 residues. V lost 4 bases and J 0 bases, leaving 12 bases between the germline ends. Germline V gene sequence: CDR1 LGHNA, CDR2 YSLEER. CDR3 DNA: TGCGCCAGCAGCCCAGGGTACACAATGAACACTGAAGCTTTCTTT. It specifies CASSPGYTMNTEAFF.

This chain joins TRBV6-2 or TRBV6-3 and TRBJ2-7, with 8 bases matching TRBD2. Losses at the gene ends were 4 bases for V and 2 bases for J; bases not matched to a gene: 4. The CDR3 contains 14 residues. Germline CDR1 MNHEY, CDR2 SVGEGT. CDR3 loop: CASSWLAGTYEQYF. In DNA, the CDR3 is TGTGCCAGCAGTTGGCTAGCGGGCACCTACGAGCAGTACTTC.

DNA for the CDR3: TGTGCCAGCAGCACGGGACAGGGGATGTCACCCCTCCACTTT. Its translation is CASSTGQGMSPLHF. The rearrangement links TRBV7-8 to TRBJ1-6; 10 bases fit TRBD1. The CDR3 contains 14 residues. V shed 5 bases and J 10 bases; nucleotides not matched to a gene: 5. The V gene's germline CDR1 is SGHVS and CDR2 FQNEAQ.

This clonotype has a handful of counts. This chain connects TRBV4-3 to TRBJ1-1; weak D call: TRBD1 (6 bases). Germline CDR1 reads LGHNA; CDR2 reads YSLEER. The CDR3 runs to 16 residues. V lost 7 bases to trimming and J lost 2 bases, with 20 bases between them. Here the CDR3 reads CASTPSGGLQNTEAFF. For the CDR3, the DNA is TGCGCCAGCACCCCTTCGGGGGGCCTCCAAAACACTGAAGCTTTCTTT.

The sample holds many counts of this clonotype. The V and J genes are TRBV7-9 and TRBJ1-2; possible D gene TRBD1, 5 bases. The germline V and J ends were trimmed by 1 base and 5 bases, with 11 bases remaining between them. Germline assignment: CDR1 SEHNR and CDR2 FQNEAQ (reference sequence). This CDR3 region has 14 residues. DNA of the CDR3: TGTGCCAGCAGCTTAGACAGGACGGTTTATGGCTACACCTTC. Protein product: CASSLDRTVYGYTF.

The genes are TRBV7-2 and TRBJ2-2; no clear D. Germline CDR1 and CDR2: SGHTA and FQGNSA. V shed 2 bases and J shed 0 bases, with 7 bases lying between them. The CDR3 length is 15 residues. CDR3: CASSLLQTNTGELFF. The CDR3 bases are TGTGCCAGCAGCTTATTACAGACGAACACCGGGGAGCTGTTTTTT. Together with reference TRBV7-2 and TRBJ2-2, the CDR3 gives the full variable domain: GAGVSQSPSNKVTEKGKDVELRCDPISGHTALYWYRQSLGQGLEFLIYFQGNSAPDKSGLPSDRFSAERTGGSVSTLTIQRTQQEDSAVYLCASSLLQTNTGELFFGEGSRLTVL.

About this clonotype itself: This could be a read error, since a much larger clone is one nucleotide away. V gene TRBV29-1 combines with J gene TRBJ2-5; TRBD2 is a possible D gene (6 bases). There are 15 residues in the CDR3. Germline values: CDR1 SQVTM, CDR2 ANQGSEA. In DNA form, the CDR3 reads TGCAGCGCTGAAGTCCGCCTGGGACTTCAAGAGACCCAGTACTTC. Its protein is CSAEVRLGLQETQYF.

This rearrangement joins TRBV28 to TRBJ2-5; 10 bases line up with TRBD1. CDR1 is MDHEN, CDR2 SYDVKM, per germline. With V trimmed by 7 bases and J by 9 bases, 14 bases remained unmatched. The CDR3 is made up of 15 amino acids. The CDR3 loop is CASKTLRGQGRAQYF. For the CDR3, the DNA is TGTGCCAGCAAGACTCTCCGGGGACAGGGGAGGGCCCAGTACTTC.

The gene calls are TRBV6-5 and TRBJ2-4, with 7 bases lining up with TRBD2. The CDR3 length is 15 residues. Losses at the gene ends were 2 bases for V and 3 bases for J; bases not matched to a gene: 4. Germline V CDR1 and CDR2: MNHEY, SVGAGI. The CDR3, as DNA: TGTGCCAGCAGTTACCCCCCGGGGGGCAAAAACATTCAGTACTTC. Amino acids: CASSYPPGGKNIQYF.

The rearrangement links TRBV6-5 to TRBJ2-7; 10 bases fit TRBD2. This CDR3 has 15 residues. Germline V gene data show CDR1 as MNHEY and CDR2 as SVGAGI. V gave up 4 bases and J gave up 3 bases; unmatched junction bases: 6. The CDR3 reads CASSSLAGGIYEQYF. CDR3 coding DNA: TGTGCCAGCAGTTCCTTAGCGGGAGGCATCTACGAGCAGTACTTC.